The rows below give T cell receptor beta chains drawn from one sample of a study of T cell responses to AZD1222 COVID-19 vaccine. Clones were read by immunoSEQ multiplex PCR, and TCRdb kept only the in-frame ones, dropping some. The sample yields about 120,000 clones, approximately 92% seen once. The sequenced sample was peripheral blood, obtained on day 0 of AZD1222 vaccination. Receptors originate from an adult in good health. CDR3s include the opening cysteine and the closing phenylalanine or tryptophan. A D gene is named only where the DNA matches it firmly. Clone size is stated in some rows and not others, as once, few, many or a class when expanded.

j_call v_call d_call clone_size cdr3_aa cdr3_nt
TRBJ2-7 TRBV28 NA once CASSYRYEQYF TGTGCCAGCAGCTATAGATACGAGCAGTACTTC
TRBJ1-6 TRBV4-3 NA NA CASSQRGNSPLHF TGCGCCAGCAGCCAGAGGGGGAATTCACCCCTCCACTTT
TRBJ2-5 TRBV4-1 TRBD2 NA CASSQDGLAGEETQYF TGCGCCAGCAGCCAAGACGGACTAGCGGGGGAAGAGACCCAGTACTTC
TRBJ1-5 TRBV28 NA NA CASSEGNQPQHF TGTGCCAGCAGCGAGGGCAATCAGCCCCAGCATTTT
TRBJ2-7 TRBV28 NA once CASSPGFYGLKKNYEQYF TGTGCCAGCAGCCCAGGGTTTTATGGATTAAAGAAAAACTACGAGCAGTACTTC
TRBJ1-2 TRBV7-9 TRBD1 NA CASPRDRGYGYTF TGTGCCAGCCCCCGGGACAGGGGCTATGGCTACACCTTC
TRBJ2-1 TRBV6-2/TRBV6-3 NA NA CASSYLPGGINEQFF TGTGCCAGCAGTTACTTGCCAGGGGGGATCAATGAGCAGTTCTTC
TRBJ1-4 TRBV5-1 NA NA CASSLGVGNEKLFF TGCGCCAGCAGCTTGGGGGTCGGTAATGAAAAACTGTTTTTT
TRBJ2-2 TRBV7-6 NA NA CASSFRRGRELFF TGTGCCAGCAGCTTCCGCCGGGGCCGGGAGCTGTTTTTT
TRBJ2-7 TRBV4-3 TRBD2 NA CASSQVGPGGNEQYF TGCGCCAGCAGCCAAGTAGGACCGGGGGGAAACGAGCAGTACTTC
TRBJ1-6 TRBV9 TRBD1 NA CASSEDGTGYSPLHF TGTGCCAGCAGCGAAGACGGGACAGGCTATTCACCCCTCCACTTT
TRBJ1-1 TRBV19 NA NA CASSQVQGTTEAFF TGTGCCAGTAGTCAAGTTCAGGGAACCACTGAAGCTTTCTTT
TRBJ1-5 TRBV6-2/TRBV6-3 TRBD1 NA CASSQGTGGNQPQHF TGTGCCAGCAGCCAAGGGACAGGGGGTAATCAGCCCCAGCATTTT
TRBJ1-5 TRBV7-9 NA NA CASSLEGHQPQHF TGTGCCAGCAGCTTAGAGGGTCACCAGCCCCAGCATTTT